This record concerns one T cell receptor beta chain sequence. Its antigen is not yet known. No qualities accompany the bases; no much larger clone lies one base away. The sample comes from a study of B cell selection in AIRE deficiency (dated by TCRdb to between 2017 and 2020). For the study in its entirety: Researchers compared TCRbeta repertoires of sorted blood CD4+ conventional T cells and regulatory T cells in AIRE-deficient patients with those in healthy controls. The TCR-sequenced cohort comprised roughly five AIRE-deficient APECED patients and roughly five healthy control donors.

CDR1 SGHTA and CDR2 FQGTGA are derived from the germline V gene. The junction shows trimming of 3 bases on V and 0 bases on J, and the gene matches do not reach 18 bases of it. The CDR3, cysteine through phenylalanine, is 21 amino acids long. The read is trimmed to its CDR3 DNA, 63 bases read in frame from base 1. CD4+CD127+ cells were sorted as the conventional CD4 T cell population. APECED syndrome was present in the AIRE-deficient patients. Sorting of Tconv and Treg cells intended for TCRbeta sequencing was performed on a FACSAria flow cytometer. Sorted cells were collected into 5-ml round-bottom polystyrene tubes, and dry cell pellets were frozen at -80°C before sequencing. TCRbeta chain sequencing was performed with the immunoSEQ platform. On the study's bioinformatics: Pooled conventional T cell repertoires yielded roughly 9.9x10^4 distinct in-frame TCRbeta sequences from patients and just over 130,000 from healthy donors. Treg TCRbeta sequences shared by two or more individuals were defined as public, and these public Treg TCRbeta sequences were subsequently searched for in Tconv repertoires. To test for differences between groups, Mann-Whitney U tests with Bonferroni-Dunn correction were run in GraphPad Prism 7.03. TCRdb limited this immuneACCESS table to in-frame rearrangements with V and J called. A share of clones is missing; checked studies link under half to unresolved V genes, and the rest is unexplained. That table furnishes V, J and clone size, whereas the DNA furnished D and trimming. Present in this sample are about 21,000 clones, roughly 97% of which were seen just once. The biggest ten clones account for 0.17% of the sample.

The paper's findings and limits, for the study overall: In AIRE-deficient patients, Tconv and Treg cells had TCRBV gene usage, CDR3 length and TCR diversity comparable to those in healthy donors. Of 3,000 to 4,500 shared Treg TCRbeta sequences, under 40% were shared only among healthy donors and approximately 9% only among patients, suggesting less efficient Treg selection without AIRE. CDR3s were shorter in shared Treg sequences, reflecting a bias toward rearrangements that have few non-templated nucleotide insertions. About 31% of the Treg TCRbeta sequences shared among healthy donors turned up in patient Tconv cells, suggesting that Treg-biased clones are diverted into the Tconv compartment. Only TCRbeta chains were sequenced, and approximately 38% of shared healthy-donor Treg sequences were also present in healthy Tconv cells, possibly due to differing TCRalpha chains.

The chain couples TRBV7-3 to TRBJ2-1; a stretch of 9 junction bases matches TRBD1. Sequenced material: conventional CD4+ T cells sorted from PBMCs. The TCR originated in a human donor with AIRE deficiency. The CDR3 protein is CASSLDRGDSLWGSSYNEQFF. The nucleotides read TGTGCCAGCAGCTTGGACAGGGGAGACAGCCTCTGGGGGAGCTCCTACAATGAGCAGTTCTTC.